A selection of T cell receptor beta chains follows, all from one sample in a study of CD8+CD57+ T cells in acquired aplastic anemia. One entry per CDR3 protein, called by TCRdb with MiXCR from the reads. The table records about 20,000 distinct CDR3 sequences, 30% to 50% of them present only once. Sequencing input: CD8+CD57+ T cells sorted from PBMCs. These receptors originate from a human donor with aplastic anemia. Each CDR3 is given with its conserved first and last residue. D genes are given only for firm matches. Expanded clones get a size class; other rows say once, few or many, or leave the size out.

J gene | clone size | V gene | D gene | CDR3 protein | CDR3 DNA
TRBJ1-2 | - | TRBV19 | - | CASSQQSTFAGYTF | TGTGCCAGTAGCCAACAGAGTACCTTCGCTGGCTACACCTTC
TRBJ2-2 | - | TRBV7-7 | - | CASSLGRDNLSGELFF | TGTGCCAGCAGCTTAGGGCGGGACAATTTGAGCGGGGAGCTGTTTTTT
TRBJ2-1 | - | TRBV7-3 | - | CASSLRGVYNEQFF | TGTGCCAGCAGCTTAAGAGGGGTATACAATGAGCAGTTCTTC
TRBJ2-3 | many | TRBV30 | - | CDWSSDVCSSDLYF | TGTGACTGGAGTTCAGACGTGTGCTCTTCCGATCTGTATTTT
TRBJ2-3 | many | TRBV20-1 | - | CSAVFGRRVSTDTQYF | TGCAGTGCCGTTTTCGGGAGAAGGGTTAGCACAGATACGCAGTATTTT
TRBJ2-7 | - | TRBV19 | TRBD2 | CASSVTSGYEQYF | TGTGCCAGTAGTGTAACTAGCGGCTACGAGCAGTACTTC
TRBJ2-2 | many | TRBV9 | - | CASSAVTGELFF | TGTGCCAGCAGCGCAGTTACCGGGGAGCTGTTTTTT
TRBJ2-7 | - | TRBV19 | TRBD1 | CASSIAGTGPYEQYF | TGTGCCAGTAGTATAGCCGGGACAGGGCCCTACGAGCAGTACTTC
TRBJ2-1 | - | TRBV7-6 | TRBD2 | CASRGDWASGRHEQFF | TGTGCCAGCAGGGGTGACTGGGCTAGCGGGAGGCATGAGCAGTTCTTC
TRBJ2-3 | - | TRBV11-1 | - | CASSPTAATGGKQYF | TGTGCCAGCAGCCCGACGGCGGCAACCGGGGGCAAGCAGTATTTT
TRBJ1-3 | - | TRBV24-1 | - | CATSDSRGPGNTMYF | TGTGCCACCAGTGATAGCAGGGGCCCTGGAAACACCATGTATTTT
TRBJ2-7 | few | TRBV20-1 | - | CSARGLGTGESYEQYF | TGCAGTGCTAGAGGCCTTGGAACGGGAGAATCCTACGAGCAGTACTTC
TRBJ2-2 | many | TRBV7-9 | TRBD2 | CASSRGLAGINTGELFF | TGTGCCAGCAGCCGAGGACTAGCGGGGATCAACACCGGGGAGCTGTTTTTT
TRBJ1-1 | - | TRBV10-2 | - | CASRPGQKDTEAFF | TGTGCCAGCAGGCCCGGACAGAAGGACACTGAAGCTTTCTTT
TRBJ2-7 | - | TRBV27 | TRBD2 | CASSALGRGGRRYEQYF | TGTGCCAGCAGTGCCCTTGGGCGGGGGGGCCGTCGCTACGAGCAGTACTTC
TRBJ2-1 | - | TRBV20-1 | - | CSASGAYYNEQFF | TGCAGTGCTAGCGGAGCTTACTACAATGAGCAGTTCTTC
TRBJ1-6 | many | TRBV20-1 | TRBD1 | CSARDGDRAVSPLHF | TGCAGTGCTAGGGACGGGGACAGGGCGGTATCACCCCTCCACTTT
TRBJ1-2 | few | TRBV20-1 | - | CSAGNQETGGYGYTF | TGCAGTGCTGGGAATCAGGAGACAGGCGGCTATGGCTACACCTTC
TRBJ1-2 | - | TRBV6-1 | TRBD1 | CASSRTGQGYTF | TGTGCCAGCAGTCGGACAGGGCAGGGCTACACCTTC
TRBJ1-2 | many | TRBV25-1 | - | CASRQAYGYTF | TGTGCCAGCAGACAGGCCTATGGCTACACCTTC
TRBJ2-1 | - | TRBV10-3 | - | CASSRSGGIHEQFF | TGTGCCAGCAGCCGGTCCGGTGGAATACATGAGCAGTTCTTC
TRBJ2-7 | - | TRBV7-9 | - | CASTISGSGGTYEQYF | TGTGCCAGCACAATCTCCGGGTCGGGCGGGACCTACGAGCAGTACTTC
TRBJ2-7 | many | TRBV20-1 | - | CSASGVGEQYF | TGCAGTGCTAGCGGTGTAGGCGAGCAGTACTTC
TRBJ1-5 | - | TRBV2 | - | CASSRITAANQPQHF | TGTGCCAGCAGCCGTATCACAGCGGCCAATCAGCCCCAGCATTTT
TRBJ2-7 | many | TRBV20-1 | - | CSARDPPVSGTAPYEQYF | TGCAGTGCTAGAGATCCCCCCGTTAGCGGGACAGCCCCCTACGAGCAGTACTTC